Listed below are T cell receptor beta chains from one sample, sequenced in a study of blood T cell repertoires in COVID-19. Profiling relied on immunoSEQ multiplex PCR, and the TCRdb table lists in-frame clones only, not all of them. The sample carries roughly 200,000 clones, 70% to 90% recorded once. The sequenced material came from peripheral blood. All receptors derive from a man aged 55 to 69 with acute or convalescent COVID-19. Both conserved end residues are part of each CDR3. Fields, in order: CDR3 length, clone size, V gene, J gene, D gene, CDR3 protein, CDR3 DNA. A D gene is named only where the DNA matches it firmly. Where a row states a size, it is once, few, many or the class of an expanded clone; other rows omit it.

16,NA,TRBV19,TRBJ1-2,TRBD1,CASSLRLQGAENGYTF,TGTGCCAGTAGCTTACGATTACAGGGGGCAGAAAATGGCTACACCTTC
16,NA,TRBV24-1,TRBJ2-5,TRBD2,CATSDFGLAGKETQYF,TGTGCCACCAGTGATTTTGGGCTAGCGGGGAAAGAGACCCAGTACTTC
12,once,TRBV12-3/TRBV12-4,TRBJ2-1,NA,CASSRKASEQFF,TGTGCCAGCAGCAGAAAAGCGAGCGAGCAGTTCTTC
14,NA,TRBV6-4,TRBJ1-1,NA,CASSLETGGTEAFF,TGTGCCAGCAGCTTAGAGACAGGAGGTACTGAAGCTTTCTTT
15,NA,TRBV3-1/TRBV3-2,TRBJ2-7,NA,CASSQSGLPPYEQYF,TGTGCCAGCAGCCAAAGCGGTCTACCCCCCTACGAGCAGTACTTC
15,NA,TRBV12-5,TRBJ2-5,TRBD1,CASGPKGARGETQYF,TGTGCTAGTGGTCCGAAGGGGGCGAGAGGGGAGACCCAGTACTTC
13,NA,TRBV12-3/TRBV12-4,TRBJ2-3,TRBD2,CASRKRGTDTQYF,TGTGCCAGCAGAAAGCGGGGGACAGATACGCAGTATTTT
15,NA,TRBV19,TRBJ1-2,NA,CASSIPRQSGYGYTF,TGTGCCAGTAGTATCCCTCGACAGTCGGGCTATGGCTACACCTTC
18,NA,TRBV21-1,TRBJ2-1,NA,CASSNGRPLAGSHNEQFF,TGTGCCAGCAGCAATGGGCGCCCCCTAGCGGGGTCACACAATGAGCAGTTCTTC
14,NA,TRBV6-7,TRBJ2-1,NA,CASSSTGGGCEQFF,TGTGCCAGCAGTTCCACAGGCGGGGGCTGCGAGCAGTTCTTC
18,once,TRBV27,TRBJ2-3,TRBD2,CASSSLSRGLAGADTQYF,TGTGCCAGCAGTTCTCTAAGTCGGGGACTAGCTGGGGCAGATACGCAGTATTTT
14,few,TRBV5-4,TRBJ1-5,NA,CASSERGSNQPQHF,TGTGCCAGCAGCGAGCGGGGGAGCAATCAGCCCCAGCATTTT
13,NA,TRBV10-1,TRBJ2-1,NA,CASSESRGGEQFF,TGCGCCAGCAGTGAGTCTAGGGGCGGTGAGCAGTTCTTC
14,NA,TRBV18,TRBJ1-1,TRBD1,CASSYGQGITEAFF,TGTGCCAGCTCATACGGACAGGGGATAACTGAAGCTTTCTTT
16,NA,TRBV3-1/TRBV3-2,TRBJ2-5,NA,CASSSNNLWTQETQYF,TGTGCCAGCAGCTCAAATAACCTCTGGACACAAGAGACCCAGTACTTC
15,NA,TRBV7-2,TRBJ2-5,NA,CASSLGGGPQETQYF,TGTGCCAGCAGCTTAGGGGGGGGGCCACAAGAGACCCAGTACTTC
15,NA,TRBV19,TRBJ2-1,TRBD1,CASSIEGGSNNEQFF,TGTGCCAGTAGTATAGAAGGGGGCTCTAACAATGAGCAGTTCTTC
14,NA,TRBV5-1,TRBJ2-7,TRBD1,CASSLWTGGDEQYF,TGCGCCAGCAGCTTGTGGACAGGGGGCGACGAGCAGTACTTC
14,NA,TRBV2,TRBJ1-5,TRBD1,CASAFTGGNQPQHF,TGTGCCAGCGCCTTTACAGGGGGCAATCAGCCCCAGCATTTT
16,NA,TRBV7-3,TRBJ2-2,TRBD1,CASSLTGQGRSGELFF,TGTGCCAGCAGCTTAACGGGACAGGGAAGGTCCGGGGAGCTGTTTTTT
18,NA,TRBV10-3,TRBJ2-3,TRBD1,CAISEPGRQGAIADTQYF,TGTGCCATCAGTGAGCCCGGACGACAGGGGGCTATCGCAGATACGCAGTATTTT
17,NA,TRBV4-1,TRBJ2-7,NA,CASSSQGALPESDEQYF,TGCGCCAGCAGTAGCCAAGGAGCCCTCCCGGAGTCCGACGAGCAGTACTTC
15,NA,TRBV5-1,TRBJ1-2,TRBD1,CASSSGWGQGEGYTF,TGCGCCAGCAGCTCCGGTTGGGGGCAGGGGGAAGGCTACACCTTC
11,NA,TRBV20-1,TRBJ1-1,NA,CSAAVNTEAFF,TGCAGTGCGGCGGTGAACACTGAAGCTTTCTTT
18,NA,TRBV2,TRBJ2-7,TRBD2,CASSGTGRSGGAHYEQYF,TGTGCCAGCAGCGGAACAGGGCGCAGCGGGGGGGCCCACTACGAGCAGTACTTC
14,NA,TRBV6-5,TRBJ1-2,TRBD1,CASSYIGQAYGYTF,TGTGCCAGCAGTTACATCGGACAGGCATATGGCTACACCTTC
18,once,TRBV28,TRBJ2-6,NA,CASSGKAGRRSGANVLTF,TGTGCCAGCTCGGGCAAGGCAGGGCGCCGCTCTGGGGCCAACGTCCTGACTTTC
16,many,TRBV27,TRBJ1-5,NA,CASSLDSSSSNQPQHF,TGTGCCAGCAGTTTGGACAGCTCCTCTAGCAATCAGCCCCAGCATTTT
13,NA,TRBV2,TRBJ2-3,NA,CASRGQLTDTQYF,TGTGCCAGCAGAGGACAGCTCACAGATACGCAGTATTTT
14,NA,TRBV7-2,TRBJ1-1,NA,CASSLRGLGTEAFF,TGTGCCAGCAGCCTCAGGGGTCTTGGCACTGAAGCTTTCTTT
13,NA,TRBV5-6,TRBJ1-3,NA,CASSPAITGSVYF,TGTGCCAGCAGCCCCGCTATAACAGGGTCGGTATATTTT
14,NA,TRBV5-1,TRBJ2-3,NA,CASSLGGNTDTQYF,TGCGCCAGCAGCTTGGGCGGAAACACAGATACGCAGTATTTT
16,NA,TRBV3-1/TRBV3-2,TRBJ1-2,TRBD1,CASSQASPGGGGGYTF,TGTGCCAGCAGCCAAGCGAGCCCAGGGGGCGGCGGGGGCTACACCTTC
14,NA,TRBV25-1,TRBJ2-3,NA,CASSDRTVTDTQYF,TGTGCCAGCAGTGATAGGACTGTCACAGATACGCAGTATTTT
14,NA,TRBV12-5,TRBJ1-1,NA,CASGPGSRRTEAFF,TGTGCTAGTGGTCCGGGATCCAGACGGACTGAAGCTTTCTTT
15,NA,TRBV5-6,TRBJ1-4,NA,CASSLSGTTNEKLFF,TGTGCCAGCAGCTTGAGCGGCACAACTAATGAAAAACTGTTTTTT
16,NA,TRBV19,TRBJ2-3,NA,CASSTQWAGGTDTQYF,TGTGCCAGTAGTACCCAGTGGGCAGGGGGCACAGATACGCAGTATTTT
13,NA,TRBV5-6,TRBJ2-5,NA,CASSSRVQETQYF,TGTGCCAGCAGCTCCAGGGTTCAAGAGACCCAGTACTTC
16,NA,TRBV6-6,TRBJ1-3,TRBD1,CASSSGQGFSGNTIYF,TGTGCCAGCAGTTCGGGACAGGGCTTCTCTGGAAACACCATATATTTT
12,once,TRBV29-1,TRBJ1-2,NA,CSDRLLDYGYTF,TGCAGCGACAGGTTATTGGACTATGGCTACACCTTC
15,NA,TRBV2,TRBJ2-5,NA,CASSPDGGRRETQYF,TGTGCCAGCAGCCCCGACGGGGGGCGGAGGGAGACCCAGTACTTC
14,NA,TRBV18,TRBJ2-5,TRBD1,CASSLRDSQETQYF,TGTGCCAGCTCCCTAAGGGACAGCCAAGAGACCCAGTACTTC
16,NA,TRBV6-6,TRBJ2-7,TRBD2,CASSYHSGGPSDEQYF,TGTGCCAGCAGTTACCATAGCGGGGGACCTTCGGACGAGCAGTACTTC
13,NA,TRBV6-4,TRBJ2-3,NA,CASSRQASDTQYF,TGTGCCAGCAGTAGACAGGCTTCAGATACGCAGTATTTT
17,NA,TRBV3-1/TRBV3-2,TRBJ1-5,TRBD1,CASSQGTGGRSNQPQHF,TGTGCCAGCAGCCAAGGGACAGGGGGCAGGAGCAATCAGCCCCAGCATTTT
14,NA,TRBV9,TRBJ1-3,NA,CASDVGIPGNTIYF,TGTGCCAGCGATGTCGGGATCCCTGGAAACACCATATATTTT
15,NA,TRBV7-3,TRBJ2-7,NA,CASSLMPGISYEQYF,TGTGCCAGCAGCTTAATGCCCGGGATCTCCTACGAGCAGTACTTC
16,NA,TRBV7-2,TRBJ2-5,NA,CASSLASEGPRETQYF,TGTGCCAGCAGCTTAGCGTCGGAGGGGCCGAGGGAGACCCAGTACTTC
17,NA,TRBV9,TRBJ1-1,NA,CASSVGLFEGMNTEAFF,TGTGCCAGCAGCGTAGGCCTGTTTGAGGGCATGAACACTGAAGCTTTCTTT
16,once,TRBV4-2,TRBJ2-1,TRBD1,CASSQENRGLYNEQFF,TGTGCCAGCAGCCAAGAGAACAGGGGGCTATACAATGAGCAGTTCTTC